These 17 T cell receptor beta chains originate from one sample sequenced in a study of T-cell memory formation after mild COVID-19. TCRdb called the 5' RACE reads again in MiXCR, with one record for every CDR3 protein. This table has roughly 110,000 distinct CDR3 sequences, under 15% appearing once. Sample: PBMCs or a T cell subset sorted from them (not recorded which). The receptors were sampled from a man between 18 and 35 years old who had mild COVID-19 (a few samples of this study predate the infection). Cell type and time point are not known.

This clonotype came up a few times. This chain joins TRBV4-1 and TRBJ2-1; D remains ambiguous. Trimming removed 6 bases from V and 0 bases from J, with 12 bases in between. The germline CDR1 and CDR2 sequences are MGHRA and YSYEKL. CDR3 length equals 15 residues. The DNA for the CDR3 is TGCGCCAGCAGTAACGCAGGCTTCTCCTACAATGAGCAGTTCTTC. It specifies CASSNAGFSYNEQFF.

The V gene is TRBV19, the J gene TRBJ1-2, with D possibly TRBD1 on 5 matching bases. Germline CDR1 and CDR2: LNHDA and SQIVND (reference sequence). The CDR3 has 13 amino acids. V lost 7 bases, J lost 6 bases, and 15 bases lay in between. The CDR3 sequence is CASTSGRINGYTF. The CDR3 coding sequence is TGTGCCAGTACCTCAGGGAGAATAAATGGCTACACCTTC. Using reference TRBV19 and TRBJ1-2 for the parts outside the CDR3, the full variable domain is DGGITQSPKYLFRKEGQNVTLSCEQNLNHDAMYWYRQDPGQGLRLIYYSQIVNDFQKGDIAEGYSVSREKKESFPLTVTSAQKNPTAFYLCASTSGRINGYTFGSGTRLTVV.

The chain uses TRBV6-6 and TRBJ2-3; 8 bases are shared with TRBD2. The CDR3 totals 17 residues. J lost 0 bases, V lost 4 bases, and 9 bases had no gene match. The germline CDR1 and CDR2 sequences are MNHNY and SVGAGI (reference sequence). The CDR3 DNA is TGTGCCAGCAGTTTAACTAGCGGATGTGCTAGCACAGATACGCAGTATTTT. Its protein is CASSLTSGCASTDTQYF.

This clonotype has only a few counts. The rearrangement joins TRBV12-5 to TRBJ1-2; D remains ambiguous. Germline CDR1 LGHNT, CDR2 FRNRAP. The CDR3 covers 14 residues. Between the trimmed V and J ends, which lost 1 base and 2 bases, there was a span of 8 bases. The CDR3 spells CASGLATGNYGYTF. As DNA, the CDR3 is TGTGCTAGTGGTTTGGCGACCGGGAACTATGGCTACACCTTC.

The chain combines TRBV27 with TRBJ2-3; TRBD2 matches 8 bases. CDR1 MNHEY and CDR2 SMNVEV come from the germline V gene (reference sequence). After removal of 7 bases from V and 3 bases from J, the junction contained 9 bases not matched to a gene. CDR3 length: 15 residues. The CDR3 nucleotides read TGTGCCAGCACCCTGCGCCTAGCGGGTACAGATACGCAGTATTTT. Residues: CASTLRLAGTDTQYF.

This clonotype was counted a few times. J is TRBJ1-2 and V is TRBV5-1; weak D call: TRBD1 (6 bases). V gave up 5 bases and J gave up 4 bases, with 21 bases separating them. Germline V CDR1 and CDR2: SGHRS, YFSETQ. This CDR3 comprises 16 residues. DNA of the CDR3: TGCGCCAGCAGACCCCCCCTAGCAGGGGTGGGCTATGGCTACACCTTC. Translated, it gives CASRPPLAGVGYGYTF.

This clonotype showed up just a few times. The chain has TRBV7-2 and TRBJ2-1; 11 bases line up with TRBD1. V lost 3 bases to trimming and J lost 7 bases; unmatched junction nucleotides: 5. The V gene's germline CDR1 is SGHTA and CDR2 FQGNSA. The CDR3 extends over 15 amino acids. CDR3 amino acids: CASSFGTGGSNEQFF. For the CDR3, the DNA is TGTGCCAGCAGCTTCGGGACAGGGGGATCGAATGAGCAGTTCTTC.

Remarks on this clonotype: A much larger clone is a single base away; this may be a read error. The chain combines TRBV5-1 with TRBJ2-3, with TRBD2 matching over 8 bases. The CDR3 contains 14 residues. The V gene's germline CDR1 is SGHRS and CDR2 YFSETQ. This CDR3 is CDSSFGGRTDTQYF. The DNA for the CDR3 is TGCGACAGCAGCTTTGGCGGGAGGACAGATACGCAGTATTTT.

The table lists this clonotype with a few counts. The chain recombines TRBV19 with TRBJ2-2; D not certain. Germline lookup yields CDR1 LNHDA and CDR2 SQIVND (reference sequence). Trimming shortened V by 7 bases and J by 3 bases, and 6 bases separated the two germline ends. This CDR3 has 12 residues. CDR3 sequence reads: CASKVDTGELFF. CDR3 sequence (DNA): TGTGCCAGTAAGGTGGACACCGGGGAGCTGTTTTTT.

The sample holds a few counts of this clonotype. Sequence at one end of the junction differs from germline and may be a read error. The rearrangement uses TRBV6-2 or TRBV6-3 and TRBJ1-2; 11 nucleotides align to TRBD1. CDR1 MNHEY and CDR2 SVGEGT come from the germline V gene. CDR3 length: 14 amino acids. CDR3 sequence: CASSTDRGLPDSSF. The CDR3 DNA reads as TGTGCCAGCAGCACGGACAGGGGGCTCCCCGACTCATCCTTC.

This clonotype was observed many times. The chain recombines TRBV7-2 with TRBJ1-1, with TRBD1 identical over 7 bases. V lost 4 bases to trimming and J lost 1 base; unmatched junction nucleotides: 9. The CDR3 covers 16 residues. The germline gives CDR1 SGHTA, CDR2 FQGNSA. CDR3 sequence (DNA): TGTGCCAGCAGCTCTGCCGATAGGACAGGGAACACTGAAGCTTTCTTT. Translating it yields CASSSADRTGNTEAFF.

This clonotype has just a few counts. The chain carries TRBV12-3 or TRBV12-4 and TRBJ1-5; no firm D call. Trimming took 6 bases from V and 3 from J, leaving 12 bases between them. The CDR3 covers 14 residues. The CDR3 coding sequence is TGTGCCAGCAGCACCGGACGGATCAATCAGCCCCAGCATTTT. Amino acids: CASSTGRINQPQHF.

The sample holds a few counts of this clonotype. This rearrangement joins TRBV5-6 to TRBJ1-2, with 7 bases lining up with TRBD1. CDR1 and CDR2 (germline): SGHDT, YYEEEE. CDR3 length: 14 amino acids. The J segment lost 2 bases and the V segment lost 4 bases, leaving 5 bases of the junction unmatched. The CDR3 reads CASSSGTANYGYTF. CDR3 in DNA: TGTGCCAGCAGCAGTGGGACAGCAAACTATGGCTACACCTTC.

This chain connects TRBV25-1 to TRBJ2-7, with TRBD2 matching over 8 bases. CDR1 is MGHDK and CDR2 is SYGVNS in the germline V gene. V was pared by 8 bases and J by 2 bases, with 14 bases of the junction left unmatched. The CDR3 runs to 16 residues. As DNA, the CDR3 is TGTGCCAGCTCGGGGGGGAGCGGGGGACAAACCTACGAGCAGTACTTC. This sequence encodes CASSGGSGGQTYEQYF.

This clonotype came up many times. This sequence joins TRBV10-3 and TRBJ2-5; TRBD1 matches 7 bases. V gave up 5 bases and J gave up 2 bases; unmatched junction bases: 5. This CDR3 has 14 residues. Germline CDR1 reads ENHRY; CDR2 reads SYGVKD. The CDR3 protein is CAISTGERQETQYF. The CDR3 DNA reads as TGTGCCATCAGTACAGGGGAGAGGCAAGAGACCCAGTACTTC.

This sequence joins TRBV6-5 and TRBJ2-1; 7 bases agree with TRBD1. Germline trimming cut 0 bases from V and 3 bases from J; bases unmatched to any gene: 8. This CDR3 comprises 17 residues. The germline gives CDR1 MNHEY, CDR2 SVGAGI. CDR3 coding DNA: TGTGCCAGCAGTTACTCGATGAGGCAGGGGGTCTACAATGAGCAGTTCTTC. Its translation is CASSYSMRQGVYNEQFF.

The chain joins TRBV27 to TRBJ2-1; 9 nucleotides match TRBD2. This CDR3 region has 15 residues. J lost 10 bases, V lost 2 bases, and 9 bases had no gene match. The germline V gene encodes CDR1 MNHEY and CDR2 SMNVEV (reference sequence). CDR3 DNA sequence: TGTGCCAGCAGTTTAGGGGCGGGGGGGCGAGACGAGCAGTTCTTC. As protein: CASSLGAGGRDEQFF.